This record concerns one T cell receptor (beta chain) sequence. The CDR3 has 16 residues. Per the germline V gene, CDR1 is GTSNPN and CDR2 is SVGIG (reference sequence). V dropped 5 bases and J dropped 9; count of bases not matched to a gene: 18. Source study methods: Estimation of nucleated cell counts relied on the amplification of reference gene primers. Sequencing was performed with immunoSEQ multiplex PCR; in TCRdb, only in-frame clones are kept and a portion is missing. V and J calls and clone size come straight from that table; D and trimming were deduced from the DNA. The sample includes about 120,000 clones, 70% to 85% of them seen just once. This entry belongs to a study of blood T cell repertoires in COVID-19. Study overall: Sites in the United States, Italy and Spain provided acute and convalescent COVID-19 samples.

The chain uses TRBV30 and TRBJ2-1, with 8 bases fitting TRBD1. Sequenced input: peripheral blood. The TCR originated in an older woman with acute or convalescent COVID-19. CDR3 amino acids: CAWAPGTGLGWGEQFF. CDR3 DNA sequence: TGTGCCTGGGCTCCGGGGACAGGTTTAGGGTGGGGTGAGCAGTTCTTC.